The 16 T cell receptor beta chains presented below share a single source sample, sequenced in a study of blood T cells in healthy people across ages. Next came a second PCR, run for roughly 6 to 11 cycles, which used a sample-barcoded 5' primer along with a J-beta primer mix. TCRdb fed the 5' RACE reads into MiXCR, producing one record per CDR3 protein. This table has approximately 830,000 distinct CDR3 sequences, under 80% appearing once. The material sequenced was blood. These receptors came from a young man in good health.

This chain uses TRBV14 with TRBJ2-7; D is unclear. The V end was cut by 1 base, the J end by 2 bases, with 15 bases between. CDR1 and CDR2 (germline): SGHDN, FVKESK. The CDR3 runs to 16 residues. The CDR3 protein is CASSQAVGQVPYEQYF. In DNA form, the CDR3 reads TGTGCCAGCAGCCAAGCCGTAGGGCAGGTCCCCTACGAGCAGTACTTC.

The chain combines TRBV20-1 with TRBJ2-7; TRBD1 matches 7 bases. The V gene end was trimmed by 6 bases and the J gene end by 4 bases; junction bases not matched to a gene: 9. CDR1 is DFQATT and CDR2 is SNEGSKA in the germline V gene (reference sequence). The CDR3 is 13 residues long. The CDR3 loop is CSAPQGRGYEQYF. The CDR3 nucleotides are TGCAGTGCCCCCCAAGGCAGGGGGTACGAGCAGTACTTC.

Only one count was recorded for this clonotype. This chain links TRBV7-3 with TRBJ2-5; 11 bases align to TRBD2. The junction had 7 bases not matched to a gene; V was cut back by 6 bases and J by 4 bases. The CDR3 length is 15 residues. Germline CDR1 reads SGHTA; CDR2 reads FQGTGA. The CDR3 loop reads CASSNSGGALETQYF. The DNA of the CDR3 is TGTGCCAGCAGTAATAGCGGGGGGGCCTTAGAGACCCAGTACTTC.

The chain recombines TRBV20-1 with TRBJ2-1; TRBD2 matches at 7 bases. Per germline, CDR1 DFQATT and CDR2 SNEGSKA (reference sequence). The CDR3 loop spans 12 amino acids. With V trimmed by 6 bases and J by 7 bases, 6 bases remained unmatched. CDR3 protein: CSADRLANEQFF. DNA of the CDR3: TGCAGTGCGGACCGACTAGCAAATGAGCAGTTCTTC.

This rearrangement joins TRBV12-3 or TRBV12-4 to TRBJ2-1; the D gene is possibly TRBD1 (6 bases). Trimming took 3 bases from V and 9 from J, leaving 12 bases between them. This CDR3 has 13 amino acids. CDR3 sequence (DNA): TGTGCCAGCAGTTTGGGGGCTAGGGGTGAGCAGTTCTTC. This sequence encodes CASSLGARGEQFF.

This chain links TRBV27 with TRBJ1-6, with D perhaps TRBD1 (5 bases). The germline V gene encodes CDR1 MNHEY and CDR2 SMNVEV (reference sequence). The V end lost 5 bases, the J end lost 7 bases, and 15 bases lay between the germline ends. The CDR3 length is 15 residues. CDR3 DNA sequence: TGTGCCAGCAGTCCCTCGGGACGGTCGAATTCACCCCTCCACTTT. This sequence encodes CASSPSGRSNSPLHF.

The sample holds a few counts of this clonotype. The CDR3 region has the DNA TGTGCCAGCCGACAGGGCGAGGTTCAGCCCCAGCATTTT. Protein: CASRQGEVQPQHF. The chain carries TRBV12-3 or TRBV12-4 and TRBJ1-5; 7 bases line up with TRBD1. With 8 bases clipped from V and 6 bases from J, the junction kept 7 bases outside the gene matches. This CDR3 has 13 residues.

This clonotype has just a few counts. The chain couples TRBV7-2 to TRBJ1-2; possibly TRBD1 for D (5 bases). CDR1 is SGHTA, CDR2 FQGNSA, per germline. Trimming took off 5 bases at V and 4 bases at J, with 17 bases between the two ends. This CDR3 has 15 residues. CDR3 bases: TGTGCCAGCAGCCCCTTTCTCGGGGGGAGCTATGGCTACACCTTC. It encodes CASSPFLGGSYGYTF.

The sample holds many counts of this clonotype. The CDR3 bases are TGTGCCAGCAGCTTAGACAGGGGGGATGGCTACACCTTC. Translated, it gives CASSLDRGDGYTF. J is TRBJ1-2 and V is TRBV7-2; 8 nucleotides align to TRBD1. The length of the CDR3 is 13 residues. V was pared by 1 base and J by 6 bases, with 1 base of the junction left unmatched. From germline, CDR1 is SGHTA and CDR2 FQGNSA. Full variable domain (remainder filled in from reference TRBV7-2 and TRBJ1-2): GAGVSQSPSNKVTEKGKDVELRCDPISGHTALYWYRQSLGQGLEFLIYFQGNSAPDKSGLPSDRFSAERTGGSVSTLTIQRTQQEDSAVYLCASSLDRGDGYTFGSGTRLTVV.

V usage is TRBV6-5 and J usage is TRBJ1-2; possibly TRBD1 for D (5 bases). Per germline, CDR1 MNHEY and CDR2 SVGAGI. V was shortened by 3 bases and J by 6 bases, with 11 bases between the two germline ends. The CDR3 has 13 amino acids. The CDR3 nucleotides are TGTGCCAGCAGTTATCAGGGTACCCATGGCTACACCTTC. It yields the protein CASSYQGTHGYTF.

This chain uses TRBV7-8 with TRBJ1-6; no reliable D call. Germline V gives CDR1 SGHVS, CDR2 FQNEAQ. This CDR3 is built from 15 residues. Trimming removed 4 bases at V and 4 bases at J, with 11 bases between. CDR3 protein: CASSSTERYNSPLHF. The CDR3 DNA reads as TGTGCCAGCAGCTCAACCGAACGTTATAATTCACCCCTCCACTTT.

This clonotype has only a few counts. CDR3 region: CASSEAGTLSYNEQFF. The CDR3 bases are TGTGCCAGCAGTGAAGCCGGGACACTTTCCTACAATGAGCAGTTCTTC. V usage is TRBV2 and J usage is TRBJ2-1, with D possibly TRBD1 on 6 matching bases. From germline, CDR1 is SNHLY and CDR2 FYNNEI. The ends were cut back, 0 bases at V and 1 base at J, with 10 bases in the middle. The CDR3 runs 16 residues. Full variable domain (rest looked up from reference TRBV2 and TRBJ2-1): EPEVTQTPSHQVTQMGQEVILRCVPISNHLYFYWYRQILGQKVEFLVSFYNNEISEKSEIFDDQFSVERPDGSNFTLKIRSTKLEDSAMYFCASSEAGTLSYNEQFFGPGTRLTVL.

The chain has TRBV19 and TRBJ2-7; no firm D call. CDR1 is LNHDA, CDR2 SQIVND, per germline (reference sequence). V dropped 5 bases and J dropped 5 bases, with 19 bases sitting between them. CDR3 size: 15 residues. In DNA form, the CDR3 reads TGTGCCAGTAGTGCCCCAACCCCCAGGTCGGACGAGCAGTACTTC. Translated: CASSAPTPRSDEQYF.

CDR3 loop: CASSSAGYPNEQFF. The CDR3 DNA follows: TGTGCCAGCAGCTCAGCGGGGTACCCCAATGAGCAGTTCTTC. The V and J genes are TRBV7-2 and TRBJ2-1, with TRBD2 matching over 7 bases. Germline V gives CDR1 SGHTA, CDR2 FQGNSA. The CDR3 spans 14 residues. The V gene end was trimmed by 4 bases and the J gene end by 6 bases; junction bases not matched to a gene: 6.

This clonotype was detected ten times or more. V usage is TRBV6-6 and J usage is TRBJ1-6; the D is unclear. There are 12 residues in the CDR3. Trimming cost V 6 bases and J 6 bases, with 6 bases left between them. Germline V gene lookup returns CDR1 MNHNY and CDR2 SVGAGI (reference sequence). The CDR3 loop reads CASSLANSPLHF. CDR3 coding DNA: TGTGCCAGCAGCCTCGCTAATTCACCCCTCCACTTT.

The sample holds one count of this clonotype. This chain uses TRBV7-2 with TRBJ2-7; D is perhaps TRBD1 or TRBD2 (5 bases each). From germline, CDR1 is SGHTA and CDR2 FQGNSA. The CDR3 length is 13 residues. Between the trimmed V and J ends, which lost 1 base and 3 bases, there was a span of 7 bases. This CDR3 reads CASSLGDLYEQYF. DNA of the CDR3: TGTGCCAGCAGCTTAGGGGACCTCTACGAGCAGTACTTC.